The 21 T cell receptor beta chains given below trace back to one sample, sequenced in a study of blood T cell repertoires in COVID-19. Here immunoSEQ multiplex PCR was the method, and the copy in TCRdb shows in-frame clones only, minus some. Altogether roughly 480,000 clones are present, nearly 90% being singletons, with the ten largest covering over 0.7%. The sequencing input was peripheral blood. All receptors derive from a man younger than 35 with COVID-19, enrolled during active disease.

This clone appeared once. The chain couples TRBV5-5 to TRBJ1-2; no clear D. The CDR3 runs 15 residues. The V gene lost 4 bases and the J gene lost 4 bases, with 17 bases spanning the gap. Germline assignment: CDR1 SGHKS and CDR2 YYEKEE (reference sequence). The CDR3 spells CASSDVPGSAYGYTF. The CDR3, as DNA: TGTGCCAGCAGCGATGTCCCAGGTTCGGCCTATGGCTACACCTTC. Full variable domain (missing parts from reference TRBV5-5 and TRBJ1-2): DAGVTQSPTHLIKTRGQQVTLRCSPISGHKSVSWYQQVLGQGPQFIFQYYEKEERGRGNFPDRFSARQFPNYSSELNVNALLLGDSALYLCASSDVPGSAYGYTFGSGTRLTVV.

J is TRBJ2-7 and V is TRBV30; 11 nucleotides match TRBD1. The germline V gene has CDR1 GTSNPN and CDR2 SVGIG (reference sequence). The CDR3 covers 15 residues. The ends lost 0 bases at V and 1 base at J; junction bases unmatched: 2. The CDR3 region is CAWSVRDRGSYEQYF. For the CDR3, the DNA is TGTGCCTGGAGTGTACGGGACAGGGGGTCCTACGAGCAGTACTTC.

The genes are TRBV29-1 and TRBJ2-2; TRBD2 matches 7 bases. The CDR3 is 16 residues long. Germline V lookup: CDR1 SQVTM, CDR2 ANQGSEA. V dropped 4 bases and J dropped 1; count of bases not matched to a gene: 9. The CDR3 protein is CSVGVTGGRNTGELFF. CDR3 nucleotides: TGCAGCGTTGGAGTTACGGGGGGTCGGAACACCGGGGAGCTGTTTTTT.

This chain links TRBV12-3 or TRBV12-4 with TRBJ1-6, with D hard to call. There are 13 residues in the CDR3. The V end was cut by 6 bases, the J end by 0 bases, with 3 bases between. The chain's CDR3 is CASSSSYNSPLHF. In DNA form, the CDR3 reads TGTGCCAGCAGCTCCTCCTATAATTCACCCCTCCACTTT.

The chain uses TRBV11-2 and TRBJ2-3, with 11 bases identical to TRBD2. Germline CDR1 reads SGHAT; CDR2 reads FQNNGV. This CDR3 has 15 amino acids. Trimming at V came to 4 bases and at J to 4 bases, leaving 4 bases not matched to a gene. CDR3 DNA sequence: TGTGCCAGCAGCTATAGCGGGGGGGCTTCAGATACGCAGTATTTT. This codes for CASSYSGGASDTQYF. Filled out from reference TRBV11-2 and TRBJ2-3, the complete variable domain reads EAGVAQSPRYKIIEKRQSVAFWCNPISGHATLYWYQQILGQGPKLLIQFQNNGVVDDSQLPKDRFSAERLKGVDSTLKIQPAKLEDSAVYLCASSYSGGASDTQYFGPGTRLTVL.

About this clone: Other nucleotide sequences in the sample specify the same CDR3. The rearrangement joins TRBV18 to TRBJ2-2; 12 positions agree with TRBD1. Trimming removed 2 bases from V and 5 bases from J; junction bases left unmatched: 3. Germline CDR1 KGHSH, CDR2 LQKENI. CDR3 length: 16 residues. This chain's CDR3 is CASSPSGQGATGELFF. For the CDR3, the DNA is TGTGCCAGCTCACCATCGGGACAGGGGGCTACCGGGGAGCTGTTTTTT.

This chain uses TRBV5-1 with TRBJ2-5; 8 nucleotides agree with TRBD1. Germline CDR1 and CDR2: SGHRS and YFSETQ. Unmatched junction bases numbered 6, after V lost 5 bases and J lost 3 bases. This CDR3 is 14 amino acids long. This chain's CDR3 is CASRAGGVEETQYF. The DNA for the CDR3 is TGCGCCAGCAGGGCAGGGGGCGTAGAAGAGACCCAGTACTTC.

The chain employs TRBV7-2 and TRBJ2-2; 8 bases line up with TRBD1. V dropped 6 bases and J dropped 1; count of bases not matched to a gene: 7. Germline V gives CDR1 SGHTA, CDR2 FQGNSA. The CDR3 consists of 16 residues. The DNA of the CDR3 is TGTGCCAGCAGAGACAGGGGTGGTCGGAACACCGGGGAGCTGTTTTTT. This sequence encodes CASRDRGGRNTGELFF.

This chain uses TRBV19 with TRBJ2-2; 9 bases match TRBD1. The CDR3 consists of 15 residues. The V gene's germline CDR1 is LNHDA and CDR2 SQIVND (reference sequence). The junction had 3 bases not matched to a gene; V was cut back by 4 bases and J by 3 bases. The CDR3 region is CASSKDRGDTGELFF. CDR3 nucleotide sequence: TGTGCCAGTAGTAAGGACAGGGGTGACACCGGGGAGCTGTTTTTT.

Details on this clone: The same CDR3 also results from other DNA sequences found in this sample. J is TRBJ1-5 and V is TRBV6-5; TRBD1 is a possible D gene (6 bases). V was clipped by 8 bases and J by 6 bases, with 14 bases between them. Germline-derived CDR1 and CDR2 are MNHEY and SVGAGI. CDR3 length: 13 amino acids. CDR3 in DNA: TGTGCCAGCGAGGGGGGGGGTGGTCAGCCCCAGCATTTT. Translating it yields CASEGGGGQPQHF.

The chain joins TRBV7-9 to TRBJ2-3, with D perhaps TRBD1 (5 bases). Deletions cut 2 bases from V and 0 bases from J, with 18 bases between. Per germline, CDR1 SEHNR and CDR2 FQNEAQ (reference sequence). The CDR3 is 18 amino acids. Here the CDR3 DNA reads TGTGCCAGCAGCTTATCGTTCCGGCAGGGTGTTAGCACAGATACGCAGTATTTT. Translated: CASSLSFRQGVSTDTQYF.

V gene TRBV6-5 combines with J gene TRBJ2-7; D might be TRBD2 (6 bases). The CDR3 extends over 15 amino acids. V was pared by 0 bases and J by 2 bases, with 11 bases between. Germline values: CDR1 MNHEY, CDR2 SVGAGI. The CDR3 reads CASSYSGLLTYEQYF. CDR3 DNA sequence: TGTGCCAGCAGTTACTCGGGACTCTTAACCTACGAGCAGTACTTC.

The V call is TRBV3-1 (or the pseudogene TRBV3-2), the J call TRBJ1-5; D remains ambiguous. In germline, CDR1 is LGHDT, CDR2 YNNKEL (reference sequence). Trimming took 2 bases from V and 1 from J, leaving 15 bases between them. This CDR3 is built from 17 residues. In DNA, the CDR3 is TGTGCCAGCAGCCAATGGCGAGGGAAAGGAAGCAATCAGCCCCAGCATTTT. Its protein product is CASSQWRGKGSNQPQHF.

CDR3 residues: CASSFQGSFYGYTF. In DNA, the CDR3 is TGTGCCAGCAGCTTCCAGGGGTCTTTTTATGGCTACACCTTC. The genes are TRBV5-5 and TRBJ1-2; perhaps TRBD1 as D (6 bases). V was cut by 2 bases and J by 5 bases, with 13 bases left in between. Germline V gene sequence: CDR1 SGHKS, CDR2 YYEKEE (reference sequence). This CDR3 has 14 amino acids.

This chain uses TRBV12-5 with TRBJ2-5; 8 positions agree with TRBD1. V shed 4 bases, J shed 1 base, and the junction held 5 bases outside the gene matches. Germline-derived CDR1 and CDR2 are LGHNT and FRNRAP. The CDR3 has 15 amino acids. CDR3 bases: TGTGCTAGTGGTTCAGGACAGGGCCCCCAAGAGACCCAGTACTTC. Encoded protein: CASGSGQGPQETQYF.

The rearrangement joins TRBV2 to TRBJ2-5; the match to TRBD1 covers 12 bases. The CDR3 covers 15 residues. Germline CDR1 SNHLY, CDR2 FYNNEI. J gave up 5 bases and V 6 bases, and 7 bases lay outside the gene matches. CDR3 sequence: CASRVGTGGIETQYF. The CDR3 DNA reads TGTGCCAGCAGAGTTGGGACAGGGGGCATCGAGACCCAGTACTTC.

The count of this clone is one. The CDR3 nucleotides are TGTGCCAGCAGCGGAACCAGGGGGCAGGACACTGAAGCTTTCTTT. The encoded protein is CASSGTRGQDTEAFF. The rearrangement joins TRBV7-6 to TRBJ1-1; 8 bases line up with TRBD1. The length of the CDR3 is 15 residues. Germline CDR1 SGHVS, CDR2 FNYEAQ. The V gene end was trimmed by 5 bases and the J gene end by 3 bases; junction bases not matched to a gene: 8.

The V gene is TRBV10-1, the J gene TRBJ1-6; TRBD1 is a possible D gene (6 bases). The ends were cut back, 2 bases at V and 9 bases at J, with 14 bases in the middle. The CDR3 runs to 15 residues. In germline, CDR1 is WNHNN, CDR2 SYGVQD (reference sequence). The CDR3 DNA sequence: TGCGCCAGCAGTGAGCATGGACAGCTTTCTTCACCCCTCCACTTT. Translating it yields CASSEHGQLSSPLHF.

A word on this clone: Other DNA sequences from this sample encode an identical CDR3 as well. The chain uses TRBV18 and TRBJ2-5; perhaps TRBD2 as D (5 bases). Trimming took 3 bases from V and 5 from J, leaving 7 bases between them. The germline gives CDR1 KGHSH, CDR2 LQKENI. The CDR3 contains 12 residues. Written as DNA, the CDR3 is TGTGCCAGCTCACCGCAGCGGGAGACCCAGTACTTC. Its translation: CASSPQRETQYF.

The V and J genes are TRBV7-9 and TRBJ1-2, with D possibly TRBD1 on 5 matching bases. This CDR3 has 14 amino acids. Germline CDR1 reads SEHNR; CDR2 reads FQNEAQ (reference sequence). The V and J ends lost 2 bases and 6 bases respectively, with 13 bases between them. In DNA, the CDR3 is TGTGCCAGCAGCTTATCGTCAGGGTATGATGGCTACACCTTC. Protein: CASSLSSGYDGYTF.

The chain joins TRBV20-1 to TRBJ1-2; 7 positions agree with TRBD1. Trimming took 8 bases from V and 5 from J; bases not matched to a gene: 5. There are 11 residues in the CDR3. Germline V gene data show CDR1 as DFQATT and CDR2 as SNEGSKA (reference sequence). The CDR3 sequence is CSTGQEYGYTF. CDR3 sequence (DNA): TGCAGTACTGGACAGGAGTATGGCTACACCTTC.